A single sample gave rise to the 32 T cell receptor beta chains below, sequenced in a study of T cell responses to AZD1222 COVID-19 vaccine. Profiled with immunoSEQ multiplex PCR; TCRdb holds only in-frame clones, not every one. The sample consists of fewer than 85,000 clones, about 90% of them appearing once. The sequencing here drew on peripheral blood, taken 28 days after the second AZD1222 dose. The receptors shown here come from an adult who received the AZD1222 COVID-19 vaccine.

The chain couples TRBV5-1 to TRBJ2-2; tentatively, D is TRBD2 (5 bases). Deletions cut 1 base from V and 2 bases from J, with 9 bases between. CDR1 SGHRS and CDR2 YFSETQ come from the germline V gene. The length of the CDR3 is 15 residues. The CDR3 coding sequence is TGCGCCAGCAGCTTGCCGCGGGCTAACACCGGGGAGCTGTTTTTT. It encodes CASSLPRANTGELFF.

V is TRBV30 and J is TRBJ1-2; the match to TRBD1 covers 7 bases. J was trimmed by 3 bases and V by 6 bases; bases with no gene match: 7. The CDR3 loop spans 13 amino acids. In germline, CDR1 is GTSNPN, CDR2 SVGIG (reference sequence). CDR3 loop: CACPGQKHYGYTF. CDR3 nucleotides: TGTGCCTGTCCGGGACAGAAACACTATGGCTACACCTTC. Variable domain in full (rest from reference TRBV30 and TRBJ1-2): SQTIHQWPATLVQPVGSPLSLECTVEGTSNPNLYWYRQAAGRGLQLLFYSVGIGQISSEVPQNLSASRPQDRQFILSSKKLLLSDSGFYLCACPGQKHYGYTFGSGTRLTVV.

This clone was seen a handful of times. Here the CDR3 DNA reads TGCGCCAGCAGCCAAGCAGGGACTAGCGGGAGTAGGAACACCGGGGAGCTGTTTTTT. Amino acid sequence: CASSQAGTSGSRNTGELFF. The chain combines TRBV4-3 with TRBJ2-2; 14 bases are a match to TRBD2. The CDR3 is 19 residues long. Trimming took 1 base from V and 1 from J; bases not matched to a gene: 5. Germline V gene lookup returns CDR1 LGHNA and CDR2 YSLEER.

The V and J genes are TRBV5-1 and TRBJ1-5; unclear D gene. The CDR3 contains 14 residues. The ends were cut back, 1 base at V and 1 base at J, with 6 bases in the middle. Germline V gene sequence: CDR1 SGHRS, CDR2 YFSETQ. CDR3 sequence: CASSLRPSNQPQHF. The CDR3 DNA reads TGCGCCAGCAGCTTGAGACCAAGCAATCAGCCCCAGCATTTT. Drawing the rest from reference TRBV5-1 and TRBJ1-5, the complete variable domain is KAGVTQTPRYLIKTRGQQVTLSCSPISGHRSVSWYQQTPGQGLQFLFEYFSETQRNKGNFPGRFSGRQFSNSRSEMNVSTLELGDSALYLCASSLRPSNQPQHFGDGTRLSIL.

The genes are TRBV10-3 and TRBJ1-1; D uncertain. The V and J ends lost 6 bases and 0 bases respectively, with 11 bases between them. Looked up from germline, CDR1 is ENHRY and CDR2 is SYGVKD. CDR3 length: 14 amino acids. CDR3 bases: TGTGCCATCAGCCAGACAAGCATGAACACTGAAGCTTTCTTT. Protein: CAISQTSMNTEAFF.

This clone was found once. The DNA of the CDR3 is TGTGCCAGTAGTGGCGGGAGCCAAGAGACCCAGTACTTC. This gives the protein CASSGGSQETQYF. The J gene is TRBJ2-5, the V gene TRBV19; 7 bases fit TRBD2. V trimming: 5 bases; J trimming: 1 base; junction bases outside the gene matches: 1. In germline, CDR1 is LNHDA, CDR2 SQIVND (reference sequence). The CDR3 contains 13 residues.

The chain combines TRBV3-1 (or the pseudogene TRBV3-2) with TRBJ2-1, with D possibly matching TRBD1 (6 bases). Trimming took 4 bases from V and 8 from J, leaving 21 bases between them. This CDR3 contains 16 residues. Looked up from germline, CDR1 is LGHDT and CDR2 is YNNKEL (reference sequence). In nucleotides, the CDR3 is TGTGCCAGCAGCCCCGATGATCCTTCAGGGGACCATGAGCAGTTCTTC. Translation: CASSPDDPSGDHEQFF.

The rearrangement links TRBV19 to TRBJ1-5; D is possibly TRBD1 (5 bases). This CDR3 comprises 16 residues. Germline V gene lookup returns CDR1 LNHDA and CDR2 SQIVND (reference sequence). V dropped 7 bases and J dropped 0 bases, with 16 bases sitting between them. CDR3 protein: CASTTRGLYSNQPQHF. The CDR3 bases are TGTGCCAGTACAACACGGGGCCTCTATAGCAATCAGCCCCAGCATTTT.

The rearrangement links TRBV9 to TRBJ2-1; D is perhaps TRBD2 (7 bases). The CDR3 length is 15 residues. The germline V gene encodes CDR1 SGDLS and CDR2 YYNGEE. The V gene lost 2 bases and the J gene lost 9 bases, with 18 bases spanning the gap. CDR3 in DNA: TGTGCCAGCAGCGTTGAAGGGACTACCAGGGGTGAGCAGTTCTTC. Its protein product is CASSVEGTTRGEQFF.

This clone was counted only a few times. The rearrangement joins TRBV20-1 to TRBJ1-3, with D unresolved. Per the germline V gene, CDR1 is DFQATT and CDR2 is SNEGSKA (reference sequence). This CDR3 has 11 amino acids. Trimming stripped 1 base from V and 8 bases from J, with 6 bases between. CDR3 protein: CSARVGDTIYF. The CDR3 DNA sequence: TGCAGTGCTAGAGTGGGTGACACCATATATTTT.

V gene TRBV7-2 combines with J gene TRBJ1-2; D gene uncertain. This CDR3 has 13 residues. From germline, CDR1 is SGHTA and CDR2 FQGNSA. Trimming removed 3 bases from V and 3 bases from J, with 8 bases in between. This CDR3 is CASSLAGYYGYTF. CDR3 DNA sequence: TGTGCCAGCAGCTTGGCGGGGTACTATGGCTACACCTTC.

The chain carries TRBV7-3 and TRBJ2-3; 9 nucleotides match TRBD2. Per the germline V gene, CDR1 is SGHTA and CDR2 is FQGTGA. V was clipped by 0 bases and J by 4 bases; unmatched bases: 5. The CDR3 covers 16 residues. The DNA for the CDR3 is TGTGCCAGCAGCTTAACTAGCGGGAGTCCCTCAGATACGCAGTATTTT. Translated, it gives CASSLTSGSPSDTQYF.

This chain uses TRBV9 with TRBJ2-5; unclear D gene. The CDR3 has 11 residues. V shed 4 bases and J shed 4 bases, with 5 bases lying between them. The germline V gene has CDR1 SGDLS and CDR2 YYNGEE. The CDR3 DNA is TGTGCCAGCAGCACGGGAGAGACCCAGTACTTC. It encodes CASSTGETQYF.

The gene calls are TRBV2 and TRBJ1-5, with 7 bases matching TRBD1. The junction had 10 bases not matched to a gene; V was cut back by 6 bases and J by 2 bases. The CDR3 covers 16 residues. Germline loops: CDR1 SNHLY, CDR2 FYNNEI. As DNA, the CDR3 is TGTGCCAGCAGGGCCGGCTGGACAGGTGGCAATCAGCCCCAGCATTTT. This encodes CASRAGWTGGNQPQHF. Using reference TRBV2 and TRBJ1-5 for the parts outside the CDR3, the full variable domain is EPEVTQTPSHQVTQMGQEVILRCVPISNHLYFYWYRQILGQKVEFLVSFYNNEISEKSEIFDDQFSVERPDGSNFTLKIRSTKLEDSAMYFCASRAGWTGGNQPQHFGDGTRLSIL.

V gene TRBV5-1 combines with J gene TRBJ1-3; D possibly corresponds to TRBD1 (5 bases). The CDR3 is 16 amino acids. V lost 1 base and J 0 bases, leaving 11 bases between the germline ends. Germline V lookup: CDR1 SGHRS, CDR2 YFSETQ. CDR3 DNA: TGCGCCAGCAGCTTGAGACCAGACAGCTCTGGAAACACCATATATTTT. Encoded protein: CASSLRPDSSGNTIYF.

The V and J genes are TRBV19 and TRBJ1-1; TRBD1 agrees at 7 bases. Trimming cost V 1 base and J 5 bases; bases outside gene matches: 13. Per germline, CDR1 LNHDA and CDR2 SQIVND (reference sequence). The CDR3 is made up of 17 amino acids. CDR3 bases: TGTGCCAGTAGTATAGTCCCAGGACAGGCTCAGGGAACTGAAGCTTTCTTT. Its protein product is CASSIVPGQAQGTEAFF.

This chain links TRBV30 with TRBJ1-1, with D uncertain. With 1 base removed from V and 0 bases from J, the gap between germline ends came to 6 bases. The CDR3 length is 13 residues. Germline values: CDR1 GTSNPN, CDR2 SVGIG (reference sequence). The CDR3 loop reads CAWSAAVNTEAFF. The CDR3 region has the DNA TGTGCCTGGAGTGCTGCAGTGAACACTGAAGCTTTCTTT.

The genes are TRBV7-2 and TRBJ2-2; D unresolved. Trimming removed 0 bases from V and 6 bases from J, with 8 bases in between. This CDR3 comprises 14 residues. Germline CDR1 is SGHTA and CDR2 is FQGNSA. Written as DNA, the CDR3 is TGTGCCAGCAGCTTAGCGGCCACTCCCGGGGAGCTGTTTTTT. Residues: CASSLAATPGELFF.

The chain uses TRBV10-3 and TRBJ1-1; D gene unclear. Trimming pared 2 bases from V and 0 bases from J, leaving 4 bases between. The germline V gene has CDR1 ENHRY and CDR2 SYGVKD. The CDR3 runs 13 residues. The CDR3 region has the DNA TGTGCCATCAGTGAGACCCTGAACACTGAAGCTTTCTTT. It specifies CAISETLNTEAFF.

The count of this clone is one. The V call is TRBV6-5, the J call TRBJ1-1; the match to TRBD1 covers 7 bases. The germline V gene encodes CDR1 MNHEY and CDR2 SVGAGI. The CDR3 sequence is 14 residues long. With 2 bases clipped from V and 4 bases from J, the junction kept 4 bases outside the gene matches. The CDR3 nucleotides read TGTGCCAGCAGTTACGTGGGACAGAGCACTGAAGCTTTCTTT. Its protein product is CASSYVGQSTEAFF.

The J gene is TRBJ2-7, the V gene TRBV19; D is ambiguous. The CDR3 has 12 residues. The ends were cut back, 4 bases at V and 3 bases at J, with 7 bases in the middle. CDR1 is LNHDA, CDR2 SQIVND, per germline (reference sequence). The CDR3, as DNA: TGTGCCAGTAGTACCTGGGGCTACGAGCAGTACTTC. Translating it yields CASSTWGYEQYF.

A few counts support this clone. The V gene is TRBV10-1, the J gene TRBJ1-6; 12 bases map to TRBD1. Trimming at V came to 5 bases and at J to 3 bases, leaving 8 bases not matched to a gene. The CDR3 runs to 18 residues. Germline CDR1 WNHNN, CDR2 SYGVQD (reference sequence). The CDR3 sequence is CASSPPGQGANYNSPLHF. DNA of the CDR3: TGCGCCAGCAGTCCCCCGGGACAGGGGGCGAACTATAATTCACCCCTCCACTTT.

The chain links TRBV5-1 to TRBJ1-2; no definite D call. CDR3 size: 14 residues. CDR1 is SGHRS, CDR2 YFSETQ, per germline. Trimming pared 4 bases from V and 7 bases from J, leaving 17 bases between. The DNA of the CDR3 is TGCGCCAGCAGCCCACGTGGGGAAGCGGGTGGCTACACCTTC. Its translation: CASSPRGEAGGYTF.

This chain connects TRBV13 to TRBJ2-6; 10 positions agree with TRBD1. The V gene's germline CDR1 is PRHDT and CDR2 FYEKMQ (reference sequence). The CDR3 is 16 residues long. V was pared by 5 bases and J by 10 bases, with 11 bases of the junction left unmatched. The CDR3 sequence is CASSIFGQGVPNVLTF. The CDR3 nucleotides are TGTGCCAGCAGCATTTTCGGACAGGGGGTCCCTAACGTCCTGACTTTC.

J is TRBJ2-5 and V is TRBV20-1, with unresolved D. The germline V gene encodes CDR1 DFQATT and CDR2 SNEGSKA (reference sequence). CDR3 size: 11 residues. The CDR3 loop is CSTLQKETQYF. DNA for the CDR3: TGCAGCACCCTCCAGAAAGAGACCCAGTACTTC.

V and J are TRBV5-6 and TRBJ1-1, with 12 bases matching TRBD1. This CDR3 region has 16 residues. CDR1 and CDR2 (germline): SGHDT, YYEEEE. Trimming removed 2 bases from V and 1 base from J; junction bases left unmatched: 3. CDR3 in amino acids: CASSFGTGGRNTEAFF. The CDR3, as DNA: TGTGCCAGCAGCTTCGGGACAGGGGGCCGGAACACTGAAGCTTTCTTT.

The J gene is TRBJ2-1, the V gene TRBV29-1; 7 bases fit TRBD2. The V gene's germline CDR1 is SQVTM and CDR2 ANQGSEA. Unmatched junction bases numbered 8, after V lost 3 bases and J lost 3 bases. The CDR3 contains 15 residues. CDR3 protein: CSVEGGEGSYNEQFF. Here the CDR3 DNA reads TGCAGCGTTGAGGGGGGGGAAGGTAGCTACAATGAGCAGTTCTTC.

The rearrangement links TRBV6-2 or TRBV6-3 to TRBJ2-5; the D is unclear. This CDR3 has 13 amino acids. The germline V gene encodes CDR1 MNHEY and CDR2 SVGEGT. V was pared by 2 bases and J by 7 bases, with 11 bases between. CDR3 residues: CASSYPVPGTQYF. DNA of the CDR3: TGTGCCAGCAGTTACCCCGTCCCGGGGACCCAGTACTTC.

The gene calls are TRBV6-1 and TRBJ2-1, with D possibly being TRBD2 (6 bases). V was pared by 6 bases and J by 0 bases, with 15 bases between. The CDR3 has 16 amino acids. The V gene's germline CDR1 is MNHNS and CDR2 SASEGT. CDR3 sequence: CASRELAVSSYNEQFF. The CDR3 coding sequence is TGTGCCAGCAGGGAACTAGCCGTCAGCTCCTACAATGAGCAGTTCTTC.

This sequence joins TRBV4-3 and TRBJ1-4, with D unclear. V was shortened by 1 base and J by 7 bases, with 4 bases between the two germline ends. The CDR3 covers 12 residues. Germline CDR1 LGHNA, CDR2 YSLEER. CDR3 DNA sequence: TGCGCCAGCAGCCAAGGGGCTGAAAAACTGTTTTTT. As protein: CASSQGAEKLFF.

This rearrangement joins TRBV5-1 to TRBJ2-3, with 9 bases aligning to TRBD2. This CDR3 is built from 14 residues. The V and J ends lost 2 bases and 6 bases, in that order; junction bases with no gene match: 4. The V gene's germline CDR1 is SGHRS and CDR2 YFSETQ. The CDR3 DNA reads TGCGCCAGCAGCTTAGCGGGAGGTTCGGATACGCAGTATTTT. This gives the protein CASSLAGGSDTQYF.

In its sample, this clone was seen a few times. The V call is TRBV27, the J call TRBJ1-4, with D possibly matching TRBD1 (5 bases). In germline, CDR1 is MNHEY, CDR2 SMNVEV (reference sequence). The CDR3 spans 14 residues. Trimming removed 3 bases at V and 5 bases at J, with 10 bases between. The CDR3 loop reads CASSFGAFNEKLFF. The CDR3 DNA sequence: TGTGCCAGCAGTTTTGGGGCGTTCAATGAAAAACTGTTTTTT.